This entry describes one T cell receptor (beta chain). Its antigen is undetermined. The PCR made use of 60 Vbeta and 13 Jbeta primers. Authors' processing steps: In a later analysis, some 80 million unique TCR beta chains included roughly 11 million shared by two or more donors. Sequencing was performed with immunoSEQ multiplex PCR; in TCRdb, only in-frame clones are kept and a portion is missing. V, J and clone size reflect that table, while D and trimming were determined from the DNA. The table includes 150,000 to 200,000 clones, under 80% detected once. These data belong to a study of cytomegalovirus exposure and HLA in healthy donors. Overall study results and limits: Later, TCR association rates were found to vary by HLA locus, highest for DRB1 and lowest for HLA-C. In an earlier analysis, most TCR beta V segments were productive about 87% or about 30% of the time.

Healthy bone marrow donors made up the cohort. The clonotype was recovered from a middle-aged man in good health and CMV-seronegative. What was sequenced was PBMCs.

CDR3 bases: TGTGCCAGCAGCTTAACTAGCGGGAGATTCAGTGAGCAGTTCTTC. This sequence encodes CASSLTSGRFSEQFF. V and J are TRBV5-4 and TRBJ2-1; 11 positions agree with TRBD2. Trimming removed 2 bases from V and 9 bases from J; junction bases left unmatched: 7. The CDR3 is made up of 15 amino acids. CDR1 is SGHNT, CDR2 YYREEE, per germline (reference sequence). The full variable domain, its missing parts supplied by reference TRBV5-4 and TRBJ2-1, is ETGVTQSPTHLIKTRGQQVTLRCSSQSGHNTVSWYQQALGQGPQFIFQYYREEENGRGNFPPRFSGLQFPNYSSELNVNALELDDSALYLCASSLTSGRFSEQFFGPGTRLTVL.